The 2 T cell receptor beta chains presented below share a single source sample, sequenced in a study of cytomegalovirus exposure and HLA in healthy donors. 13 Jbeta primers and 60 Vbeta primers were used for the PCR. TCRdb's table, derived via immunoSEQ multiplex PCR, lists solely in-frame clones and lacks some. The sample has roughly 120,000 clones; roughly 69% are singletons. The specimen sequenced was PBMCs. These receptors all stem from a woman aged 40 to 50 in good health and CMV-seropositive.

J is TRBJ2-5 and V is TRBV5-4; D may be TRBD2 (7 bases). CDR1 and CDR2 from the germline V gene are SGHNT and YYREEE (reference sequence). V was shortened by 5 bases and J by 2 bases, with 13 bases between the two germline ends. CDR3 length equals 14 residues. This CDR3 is CASSGGGGQETQYF. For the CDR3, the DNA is TGTGCCAGCAGTGGGGGCGGGGGACAAGAGACCCAGTACTTC. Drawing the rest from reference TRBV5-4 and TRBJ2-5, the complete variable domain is ETGVTQSPTHLIKTRGQQVTLRCSSQSGHNTVSWYQQALGQGPQFIFQYYREEENGRGNFPPRFSGLQFPNYSSELNVNALELDDSALYLCASSGGGGQETQYFGPGTRLLVL.

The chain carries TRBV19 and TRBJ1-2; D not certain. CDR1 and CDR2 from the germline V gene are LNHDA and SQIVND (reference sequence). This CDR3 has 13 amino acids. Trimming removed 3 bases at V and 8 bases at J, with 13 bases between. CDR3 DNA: TGTGCCAGTAGTATTGACGGGTATGGGGGCTACACCTTC. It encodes CASSIDGYGGYTF.